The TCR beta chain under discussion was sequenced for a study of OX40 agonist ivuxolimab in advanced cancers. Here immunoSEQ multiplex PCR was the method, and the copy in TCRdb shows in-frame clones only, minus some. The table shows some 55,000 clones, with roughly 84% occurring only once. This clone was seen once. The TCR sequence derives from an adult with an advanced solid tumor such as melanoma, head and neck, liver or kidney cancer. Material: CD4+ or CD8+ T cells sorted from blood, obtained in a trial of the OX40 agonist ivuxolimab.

The CDR3, as DNA: TGTGCCAGCAGTTTTCAGGGTTCAGGCGCAGATACGCAGTATTTT. This encodes CASSFQGSGADTQYF. The chain uses TRBV28 and TRBJ2-3; possible D gene TRBD1, 5 bases. This CDR3 has 15 amino acids. CDR1 is MDHEN and CDR2 is SYDVKM in the germline V gene. V was trimmed by 3 bases and J by 4 bases, leaving 14 bases between them.